This T cell receptor (beta chain) stems from a study of T cell responses to AZD1222 COVID-19 vaccine. Assay: immunoSEQ multiplex PCR; the TCRdb copy retains only in-frame clones and omits some. This table holds about 140,000 clones, approximately 93% found once. Germline loops: CDR1 KGHDR, CDR2 SFDVKD. The CDR3 has 15 residues. V was trimmed by 6 bases and J by 1 base, leaving 12 bases between them. Worth noting for this clone: The antigen is not known.

Whole-study findings and limits: Recipients of two AZD1222 doses showed rising Spike-specific TCR breadth and depth.

The source was peripheral blood, collected on day 0 of AZD1222 vaccination. The sequence came from an adult in good health. This chain uses TRBV24-1 with TRBJ2-1; the D gene is possibly TRBD1 (5 bases). The CDR3: CATSPPAGSYNEQFF. Written as DNA, the CDR3 is TGTGCCACCAGTCCACCTGCAGGGTCCTACAATGAGCAGTTCTTC.